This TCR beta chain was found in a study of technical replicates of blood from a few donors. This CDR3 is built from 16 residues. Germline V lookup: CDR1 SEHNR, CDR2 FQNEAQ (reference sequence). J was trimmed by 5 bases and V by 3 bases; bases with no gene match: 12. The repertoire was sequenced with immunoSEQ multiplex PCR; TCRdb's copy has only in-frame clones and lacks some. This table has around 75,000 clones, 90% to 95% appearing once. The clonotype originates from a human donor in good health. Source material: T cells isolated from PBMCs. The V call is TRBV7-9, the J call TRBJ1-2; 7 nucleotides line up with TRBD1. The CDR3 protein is CASSLLGDSRRYGYTF. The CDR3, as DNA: TGTGCCAGCAGCTTGTTGGGGGACAGCAGGCGGTATGGCTACACCTTC.